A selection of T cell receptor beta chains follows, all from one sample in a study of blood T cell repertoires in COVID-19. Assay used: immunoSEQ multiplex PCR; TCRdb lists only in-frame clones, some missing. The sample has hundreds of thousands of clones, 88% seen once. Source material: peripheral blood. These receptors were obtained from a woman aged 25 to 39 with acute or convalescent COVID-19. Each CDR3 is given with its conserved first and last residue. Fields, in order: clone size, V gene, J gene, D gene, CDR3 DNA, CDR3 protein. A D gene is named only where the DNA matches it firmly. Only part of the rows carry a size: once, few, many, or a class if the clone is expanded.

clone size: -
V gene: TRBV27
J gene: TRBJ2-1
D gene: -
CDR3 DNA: TGTGCCAGCAGTTCCTACCAGGGGAGGGGATACAATGAGCAGTTCTTC
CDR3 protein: CASSSYQGRGYNEQFF

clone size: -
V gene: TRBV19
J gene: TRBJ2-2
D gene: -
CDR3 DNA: TGTGCCAGTAGTATAGGGTGGGGGCTCGACACCGGGGAGCTGTTTTTT
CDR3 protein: CASSIGWGLDTGELFF

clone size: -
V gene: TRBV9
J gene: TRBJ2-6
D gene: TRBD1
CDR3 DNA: TGTGCCAGCAGCGAGGGACAGGGATCCGGGGCCAACGTCCTGACTTTC
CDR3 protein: CASSEGQGSGANVLTF

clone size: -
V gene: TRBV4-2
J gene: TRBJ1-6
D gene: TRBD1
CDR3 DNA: TGTGCCAGCAGCCAACGAACAGGGGGTGATTCACCCCTCCACTTT
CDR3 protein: CASSQRTGGDSPLHF

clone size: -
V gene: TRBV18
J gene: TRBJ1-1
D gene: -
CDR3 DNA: TGTGCCAGCTCACCGACGGGGAACACTGAAGCTTTCTTT
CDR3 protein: CASSPTGNTEAFF

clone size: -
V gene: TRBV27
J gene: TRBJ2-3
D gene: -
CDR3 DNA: TGTGCCAGCAGTTTATTTAAGCGGGCTACAGATACGCAGTATTTT
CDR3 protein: CASSLFKRATDTQYF

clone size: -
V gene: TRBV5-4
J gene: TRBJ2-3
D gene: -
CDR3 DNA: TGTGCCAGCAGCTTGGGGGGGGGCGGCACAGATACGCAGTATTTT
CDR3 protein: CASSLGGGGTDTQYF

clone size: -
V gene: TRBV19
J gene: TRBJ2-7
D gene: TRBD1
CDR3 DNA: TGTGCCAGTCAAGCGGGACAGGGGGCGCGGGAGCAGTACTTC
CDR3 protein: CASQAGQGAREQYF

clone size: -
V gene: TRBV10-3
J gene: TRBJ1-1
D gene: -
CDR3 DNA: TGTGCCATCATGGCGGGGGGTGGGACTGAAGCTTTCTTT
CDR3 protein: CAIMAGGGTEAFF

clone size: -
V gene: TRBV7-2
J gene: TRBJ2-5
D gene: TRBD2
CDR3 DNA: TGTGCCAGCAGCTTAGCGAGCCTAGCGGATTTTATTGGGGAGACCCAGTACTTC
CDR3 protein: CASSLASLADFIGETQYF

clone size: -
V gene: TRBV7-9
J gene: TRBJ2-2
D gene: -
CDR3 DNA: TGTGCCAGCAGTCTCGACATATCGGCGAACACCGGGGAGCTGTTTTTT
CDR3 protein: CASSLDISANTGELFF

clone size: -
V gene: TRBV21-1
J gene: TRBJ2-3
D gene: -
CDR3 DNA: TGTGCCAGCAGCAAAGTCCGGGGGAGACCATCTAGCACAGATACGCAGTATTTT
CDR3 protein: CASSKVRGRPSSTDTQYF

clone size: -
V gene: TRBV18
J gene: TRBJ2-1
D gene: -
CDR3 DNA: TGTGCCAGCTCACGACTACTAGTGATGAGCCCAACCAATGAGCAGTTCTTC
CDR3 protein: CASSRLLVMSPTNEQFF

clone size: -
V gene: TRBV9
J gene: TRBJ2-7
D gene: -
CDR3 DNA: TGTGCCAGCAGCGTAGATGGCGGGGAGTCCTACGAGCAGTACTTC
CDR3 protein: CASSVDGGESYEQYF

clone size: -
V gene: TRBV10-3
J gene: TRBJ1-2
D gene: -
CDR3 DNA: TGTGCCATCACCCCGACAGGACGGGGCTACACCTTC
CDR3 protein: CAITPTGRGYTF

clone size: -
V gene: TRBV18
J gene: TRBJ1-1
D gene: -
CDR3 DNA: TGTGCCAGCTCACCGGCGAACACTGAAGCTTTCTTT
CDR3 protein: CASSPANTEAFF

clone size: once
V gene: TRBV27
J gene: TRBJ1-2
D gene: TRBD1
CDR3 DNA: TGTGCCAGTAGGACAGGGAACTATGGCTACACCTTC
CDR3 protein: CASRTGNYGYTF

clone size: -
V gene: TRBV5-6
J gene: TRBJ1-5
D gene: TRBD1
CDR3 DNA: TGTGCCAGCAGCTTGACAGGGGATCAGCCCCAGCATTTT
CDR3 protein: CASSLTGDQPQHF

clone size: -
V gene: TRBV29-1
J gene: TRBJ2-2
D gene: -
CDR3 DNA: TGCAGCTCCAGGGGCGCGGGAGTGACCGGGGAGCTGTTTTTT
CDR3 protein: CSSRGAGVTGELFF

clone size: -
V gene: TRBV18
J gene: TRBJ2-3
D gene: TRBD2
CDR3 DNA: TGTGCCAGCTCACCACTAGGGTTGACTAGCGGGCCTAGCACAGATACGCAGTATTTT
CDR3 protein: CASSPLGLTSGPSTDTQYF

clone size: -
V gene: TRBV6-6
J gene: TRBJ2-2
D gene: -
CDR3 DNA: TGTGCCAGCAACATAAGAGCAGGCGCCGGGGAGCTGTTTTTT
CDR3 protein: CASNIRAGAGELFF

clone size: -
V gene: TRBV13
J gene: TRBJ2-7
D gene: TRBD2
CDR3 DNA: TGTGCCAGCAGCTTAAATATAGCGGGATGGGACAACGAGCAGTACTTC
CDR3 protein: CASSLNIAGWDNEQYF

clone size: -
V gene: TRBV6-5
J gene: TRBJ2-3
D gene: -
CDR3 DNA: TGTGCCAGCAGTTACTCGGGGGGGGCAACAGATACGCAGTATTTT
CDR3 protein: CASSYSGGATDTQYF

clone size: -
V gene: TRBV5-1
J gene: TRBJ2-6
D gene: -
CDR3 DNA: TGCGCCAGCAGCCCGTCGGGGGTTGGATCTGGGGCCAACGTCCTGACTTTC
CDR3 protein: CASSPSGVGSGANVLTF

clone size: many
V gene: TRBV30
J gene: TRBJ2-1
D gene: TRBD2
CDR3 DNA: TGTGCCTGGAGTGTACTAGCGGACTACAATGAGCAGTTCTTC
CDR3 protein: CAWSVLADYNEQFF

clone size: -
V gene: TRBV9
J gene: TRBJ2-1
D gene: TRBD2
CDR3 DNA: TGTGCCAGCAGCGTAGATATAGCGGGAGATGAGCAGTTCTTC
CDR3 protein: CASSVDIAGDEQFF

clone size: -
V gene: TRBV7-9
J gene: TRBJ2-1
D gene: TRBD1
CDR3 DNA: TGTGCCAGCAGCCCGGGGACAGGGTCGTGGAATGAGCAGTTCTTC
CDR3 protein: CASSPGTGSWNEQFF

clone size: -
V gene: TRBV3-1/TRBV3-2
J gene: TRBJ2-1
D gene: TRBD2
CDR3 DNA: TGTGCCAGCAGCCAGGCGGGACTAGCGACCAATGAGCAGTTCTTC
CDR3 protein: CASSQAGLATNEQFF

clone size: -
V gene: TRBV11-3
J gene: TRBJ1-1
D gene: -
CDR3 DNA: TGTGCCAGCACCGACCCGGGGAACACTGAAGCTTTCTTT
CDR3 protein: CASTDPGNTEAFF

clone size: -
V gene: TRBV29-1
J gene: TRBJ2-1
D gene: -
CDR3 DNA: TGCAGCGTTGAAGTTGGAGACGATGAGCAGTTCTTC
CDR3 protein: CSVEVGDDEQFF

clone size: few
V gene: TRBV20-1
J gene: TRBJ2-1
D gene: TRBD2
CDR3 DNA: TGCAGTGCTAGTACCGGGACTAGCGGAGTGAATGAGCAGTTCTTC
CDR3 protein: CSASTGTSGVNEQFF

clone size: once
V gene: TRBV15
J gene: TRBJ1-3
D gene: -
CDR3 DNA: TGTGCCACCAGCAGGACAAAACAGGTTCTGGCTGGAAACACCATATATTTT
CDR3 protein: CATSRTKQVLAGNTIYF

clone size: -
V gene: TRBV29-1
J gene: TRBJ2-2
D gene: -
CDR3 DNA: TGCAGCGTTGCCGGAGGTCCGAACACCGGGGAGCTGTTTTTT
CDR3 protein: CSVAGGPNTGELFF

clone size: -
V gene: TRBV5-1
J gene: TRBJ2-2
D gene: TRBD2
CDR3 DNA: TGCGCCAGCAACATTGACGGGAGGGCCAATACCGGGGAGCTGTTTTTT
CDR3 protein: CASNIDGRANTGELFF

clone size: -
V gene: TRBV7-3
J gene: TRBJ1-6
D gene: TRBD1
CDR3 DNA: TGTGCCAGCAGCTTAGGTAACAGGGGCCCCTCACCCCTCCACTTT
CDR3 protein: CASSLGNRGPSPLHF

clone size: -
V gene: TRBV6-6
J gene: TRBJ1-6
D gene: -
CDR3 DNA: TGTGCCAGCAGTCGCTCAGGGGACCGACAGAATAATTCACCCCTCCACTTT
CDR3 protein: CASSRSGDRQNNSPLHF

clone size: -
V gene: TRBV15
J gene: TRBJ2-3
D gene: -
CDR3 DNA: TGTGCCACCAGCAGAGATGTGGACAGCCGAGCAGATACGCAGTATTTT
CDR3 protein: CATSRDVDSRADTQYF

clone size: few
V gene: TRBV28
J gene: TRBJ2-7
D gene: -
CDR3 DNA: TGTGCCAGCAAGGGAGCGGCGTCCTACGAGCAGTACTTC
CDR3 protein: CASKGAASYEQYF

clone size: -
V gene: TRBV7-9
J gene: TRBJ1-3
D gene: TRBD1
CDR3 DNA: TGTGCCAGCAGCGGAATGGGACAGACAACCACGCGGCGAGGAAACACCATATATTTT
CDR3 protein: CASSGMGQTTTRRGNTIYF

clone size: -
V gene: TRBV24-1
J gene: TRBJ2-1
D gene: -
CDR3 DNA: TGTGCCACCAGTGATTCAGGGTACAATGAGCAGTTCTTC
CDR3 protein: CATSDSGYNEQFF

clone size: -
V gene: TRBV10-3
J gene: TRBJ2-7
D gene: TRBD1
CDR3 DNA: TGTGCCATCAAAGGGACAGGGATCTACGAGCAGTACTTC
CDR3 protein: CAIKGTGIYEQYF

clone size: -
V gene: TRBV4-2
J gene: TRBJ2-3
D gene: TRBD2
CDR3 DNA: TGTGCCAGCAGCCAAGGGGCGGGAGCGGTAGATACGCAGTATTTT
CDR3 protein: CASSQGAGAVDTQYF

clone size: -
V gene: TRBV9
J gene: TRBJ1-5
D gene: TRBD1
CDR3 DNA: TGTGCCAGCGGACAGGGGGTTAATCAGCCCCAGCATTTT
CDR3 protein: CASGQGVNQPQHF

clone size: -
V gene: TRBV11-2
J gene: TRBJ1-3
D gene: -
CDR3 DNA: TGTGCCAGCAGCTCCCACCCCCAGGGGCGGAGAAGAAACACCATATATTTT
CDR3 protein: CASSSHPQGRRRNTIYF

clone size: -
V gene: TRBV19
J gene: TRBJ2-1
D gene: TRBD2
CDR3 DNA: TGTGCCAGTAATGGGCTAGCGGGAGGCGCTCTCTACAATGAGCAGTTCTTC
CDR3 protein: CASNGLAGGALYNEQFF

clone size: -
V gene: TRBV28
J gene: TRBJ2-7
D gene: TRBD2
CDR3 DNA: TGTGCCAGCAGTTTGGCGGGAGTGGAGTACGAGCAGTACTTC
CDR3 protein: CASSLAGVEYEQYF

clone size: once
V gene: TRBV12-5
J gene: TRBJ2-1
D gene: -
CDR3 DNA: TGTGCTAGTGGTTTCCATCCCTTAGACTTTGATCTCCGCGGGATTCGGAATGAGCAGTTCTTC
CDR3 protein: CASGFHPLDFDLRGIRNEQFF

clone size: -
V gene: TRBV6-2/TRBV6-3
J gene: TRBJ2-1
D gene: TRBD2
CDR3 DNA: TGTGCCAGCAGCCGGGCACTAGCGGACAATGAGCAGTTCTTC
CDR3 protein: CASSRALADNEQFF

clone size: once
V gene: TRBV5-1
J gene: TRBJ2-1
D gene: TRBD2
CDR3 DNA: TGCGCCAGCAGCTTGGCCCGGGGCAGCGGGAGTGCCTATGAGCAGTTCTTC
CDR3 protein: CASSLARGSGSAYEQFF

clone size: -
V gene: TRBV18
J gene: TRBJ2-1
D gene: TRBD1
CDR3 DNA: TGTGCCAGCTCACCTGAGACAGGGAATGAGCAGTTCTTC
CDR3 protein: CASSPETGNEQFF

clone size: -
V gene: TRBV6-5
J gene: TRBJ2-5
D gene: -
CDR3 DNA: TGTGCCAGCAGTCCTAGGACAGTCCAAGAGACCCAGTACTTC
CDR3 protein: CASSPRTVQETQYF

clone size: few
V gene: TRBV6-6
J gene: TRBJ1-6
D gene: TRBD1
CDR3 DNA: TGTGCCAGCAGTTATCCAGGGGGCAATTCACCCCTCCACTTT
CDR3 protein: CASSYPGGNSPLHF

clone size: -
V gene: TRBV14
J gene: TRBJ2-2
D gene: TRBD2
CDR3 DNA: TGTGCCAGCAGCCAAGGGGCGGGAGAACGCGGGGAGCTGTTTTTT
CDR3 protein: CASSQGAGERGELFF

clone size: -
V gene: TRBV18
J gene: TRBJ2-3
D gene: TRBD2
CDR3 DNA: TGTGCCAGCTCACCGAAGACTAGCGGGGGAAGAACTAGCACAGATACGCAGTATTTT
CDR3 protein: CASSPKTSGGRTSTDTQYF

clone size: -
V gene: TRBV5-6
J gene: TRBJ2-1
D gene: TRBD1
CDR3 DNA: TGTGCCAGCAGCCAGGGACAGCTCAGAGGCAATGAGCAGTTCTTC
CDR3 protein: CASSQGQLRGNEQFF

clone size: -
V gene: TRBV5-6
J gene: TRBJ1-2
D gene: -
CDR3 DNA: TGTGCCAGCAGCTTTATGGGGATCCGGGGTGGCTACACCTTC
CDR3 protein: CASSFMGIRGGYTF

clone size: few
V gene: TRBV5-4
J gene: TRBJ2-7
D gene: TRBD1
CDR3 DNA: TGTGCCAGCAGCGGGGGCCTGGGACAGGGACCTACCTACGAGCAGTACTTC
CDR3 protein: CASSGGLGQGPTYEQYF

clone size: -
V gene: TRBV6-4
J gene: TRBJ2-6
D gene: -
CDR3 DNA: TGTGCCAGACATCTGACCCGGGAAGGCACGGGTGGGGCCAACGTCCTGACTTTC
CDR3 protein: CARHLTREGTGGANVLTF

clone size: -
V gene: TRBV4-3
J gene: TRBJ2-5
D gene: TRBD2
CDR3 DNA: TGCGCCAGCAGCCAAGGTCTAGCGGGAGGGGAGACCCAGTACTTC
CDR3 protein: CASSQGLAGGETQYF

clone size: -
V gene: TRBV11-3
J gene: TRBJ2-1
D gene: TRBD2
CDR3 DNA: TGTGCCAGCAGGACCGCCGGGACTAGCGCTTTAAGCTCCTACAATGAGCAGTTCTTC
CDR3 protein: CASRTAGTSALSSYNEQFF